This T cell receptor (beta chain) was found in a study of blood T cell repertoires in COVID-19. Study as a whole: Sites across the United States, Italy and Spain contributed samples from acute and convalescent COVID-19.

Per the study methods: By means of reference gene primer amplification, nucleated cell counts were estimated. Sequenced by immunoSEQ multiplex PCR; TCRdb stores in-frame clones only, minus some. Clonal size and the V and J genes are those of that table, whereas D and trimming came from the DNA. This table has roughly 40,000 clones, around 83% appearing once. This receptor was identified in a man between 65 and 80 years old with acute or convalescent COVID-19. The specimen was peripheral blood.

This chain's CDR3 is CAWSASGYKTEAFF. CDR3 bases: TGTGCCTGGAGTGCCTCAGGGTATAAGACTGAAGCTTTCTTT. V and J are TRBV30 and TRBJ1-1, with a possible D match to TRBD1 (5 bases). This CDR3 spans 14 amino acids. V gave up 1 base and J gave up 5 bases, with 14 bases separating them. Germline CDR1 is GTSNPN and CDR2 is SVGIG (reference sequence).